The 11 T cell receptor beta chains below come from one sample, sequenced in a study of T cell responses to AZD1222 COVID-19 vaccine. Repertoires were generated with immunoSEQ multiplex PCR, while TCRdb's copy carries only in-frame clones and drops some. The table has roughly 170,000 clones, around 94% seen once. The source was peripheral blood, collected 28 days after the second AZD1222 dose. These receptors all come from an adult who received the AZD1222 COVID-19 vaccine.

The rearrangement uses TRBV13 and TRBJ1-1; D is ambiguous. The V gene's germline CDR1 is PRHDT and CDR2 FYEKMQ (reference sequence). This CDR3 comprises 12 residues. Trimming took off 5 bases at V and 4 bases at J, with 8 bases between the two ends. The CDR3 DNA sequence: TGTGCCAGCAGCCCCTGGACCACTGAAGCTTTCTTT. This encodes CASSPWTTEAFF.

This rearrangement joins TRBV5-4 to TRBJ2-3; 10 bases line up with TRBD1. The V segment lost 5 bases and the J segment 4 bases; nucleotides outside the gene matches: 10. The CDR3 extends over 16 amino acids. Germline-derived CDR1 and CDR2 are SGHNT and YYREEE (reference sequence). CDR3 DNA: TGTGCCAGCAGAAGGGGACAGGGGTCAAGAGCAGATACGCAGTATTTT. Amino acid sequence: CASRRGQGSRADTQYF. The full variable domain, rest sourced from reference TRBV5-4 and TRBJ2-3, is ETGVTQSPTHLIKTRGQQVTLRCSSQSGHNTVSWYQQALGQGPQFIFQYYREEENGRGNFPPRFSGLQFPNYSSELNVNALELDDSALYLCASRRGQGSRADTQYFGPGTRLTVL.

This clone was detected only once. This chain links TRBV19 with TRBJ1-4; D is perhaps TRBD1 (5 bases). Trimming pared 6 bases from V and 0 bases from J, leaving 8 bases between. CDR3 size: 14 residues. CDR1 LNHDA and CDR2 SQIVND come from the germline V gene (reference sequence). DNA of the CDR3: TGTGCCAGTAGCCCAGGGACAACTAATGAAAAACTGTTTTTT. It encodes CASSPGTTNEKLFF.

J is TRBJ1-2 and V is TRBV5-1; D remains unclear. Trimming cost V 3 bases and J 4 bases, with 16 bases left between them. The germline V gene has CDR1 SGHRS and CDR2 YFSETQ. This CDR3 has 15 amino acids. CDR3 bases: TGCGCCAGCAGCTCCTCCTTCCCCTACCTCTATGGCTACACCTTC. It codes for CASSSSFPYLYGYTF.

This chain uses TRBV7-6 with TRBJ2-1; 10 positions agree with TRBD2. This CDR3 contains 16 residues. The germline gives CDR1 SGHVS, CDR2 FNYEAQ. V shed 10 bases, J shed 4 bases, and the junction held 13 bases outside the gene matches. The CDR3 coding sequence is TGTGCCATCGCACCACTAATAGCGGGGGGTTACAATGAGCAGTTCTTC. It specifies CAIAPLIAGGYNEQFF.

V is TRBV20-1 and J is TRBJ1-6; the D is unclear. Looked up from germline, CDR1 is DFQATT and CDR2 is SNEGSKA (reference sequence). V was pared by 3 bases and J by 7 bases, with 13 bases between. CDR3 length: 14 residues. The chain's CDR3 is CSASSLEENSPLHF. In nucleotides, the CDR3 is TGCAGTGCTAGTTCACTCGAGGAAAATTCACCCCTCCACTTT.

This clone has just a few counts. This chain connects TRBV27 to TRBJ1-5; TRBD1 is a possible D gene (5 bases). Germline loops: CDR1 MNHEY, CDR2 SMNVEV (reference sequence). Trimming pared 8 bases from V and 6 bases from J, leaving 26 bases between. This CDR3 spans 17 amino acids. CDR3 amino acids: CASGPTMFAGPVQPQHF. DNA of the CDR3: TGTGCCAGCGGGCCCACTATGTTCGCGGGGCCGGTTCAGCCCCAGCATTTT.

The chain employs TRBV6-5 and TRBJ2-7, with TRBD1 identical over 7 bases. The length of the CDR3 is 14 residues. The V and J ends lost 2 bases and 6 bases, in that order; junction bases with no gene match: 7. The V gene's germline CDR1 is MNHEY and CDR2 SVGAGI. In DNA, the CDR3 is TGTGCCAGCAGTTACCCCACCAGGGGGTCCGAGCAGTACTTC. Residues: CASSYPTRGSEQYF.

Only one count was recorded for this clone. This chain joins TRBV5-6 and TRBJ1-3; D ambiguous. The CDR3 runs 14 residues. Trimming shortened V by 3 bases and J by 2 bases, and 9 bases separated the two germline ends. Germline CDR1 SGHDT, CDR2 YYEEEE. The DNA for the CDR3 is TGTGCCAGCAGCTGGCGCGGGGCTGGAAACACCATATATTTT. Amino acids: CASSWRGAGNTIYF.

This chain's CDR3 is CASSIGFRGSMNTEAFF. The CDR3, as DNA: TGTGCCAGTAGTATAGGTTTTAGGGGGAGCATGAACACTGAAGCTTTCTTT. The V and J genes are TRBV19 and TRBJ1-1, with D possibly TRBD1 on 6 matching bases. The germline V gene encodes CDR1 LNHDA and CDR2 SQIVND (reference sequence). This CDR3 comprises 17 residues. The V gene lost 1 base and the J gene lost 0 bases, with 15 bases spanning the gap.

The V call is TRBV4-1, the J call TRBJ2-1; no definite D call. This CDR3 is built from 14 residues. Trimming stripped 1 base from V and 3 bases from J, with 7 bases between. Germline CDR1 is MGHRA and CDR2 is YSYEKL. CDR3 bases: TGCGCCAGCAGCCAAGGAAAGAACTACAATGAGCAGTTCTTC. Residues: CASSQGKNYNEQFF.